This TCR beta chain is drawn from a study of T cell responses to AZD1222 COVID-19 vaccine. Study outcomes and limitations: Targets within unmutated variant regions were reportedly found for nearly half of spike-specific TCRs. Clonal diversity may have been underestimated, and the donors were mostly white British, with more females than males. Among AZD1222 vaccinees, only 5 to 7 were seropositive at baseline. The span of vaccine-associated CD4 TCRs extended across spike, with dominance at 160-218 and 743-854.

With respect to this clone: Its antigen is unidentified.

Generated by immunoSEQ multiplex PCR, the TCRdb table keeps only in-frame clones and is missing some. Of hundreds of thousands of clones listed, about 92% are singletons. This specimen consisted of peripheral blood, obtained on day 0 of MenACWY control vaccination. This TCR came from an adult in good health.

CDR3 protein: CASSRDRGTEAFF. In nucleotides, the CDR3 is TGTGCCAGCAGCAGAGATAGGGGGACTGAAGCTTTCTTT. This chain connects TRBV7-3 to TRBJ1-1; perhaps TRBD1 as D (6 bases). The V gene lost 5 bases and the J gene lost 5 bases, with 12 bases spanning the gap. The germline CDR1 and CDR2 sequences are SGHTA and FQGTGA. The CDR3 totals 13 residues.